This TCR beta chain stems from a study of blood T cells in healthy people across ages. Turning to this clonotype: Its target is unknown.

Germline CDR1 and CDR2: SGHRS and YFSETQ. V shed 3 bases, J shed 6 bases, and the junction held 9 bases outside the gene matches. The CDR3 runs 15 residues. A second PCR, run for roughly 7 to 11 cycles, used a sample-barcoded 5' primer plus a J-beta primer mix. Each of the samples gave a minimum of 2.5 million paired-end reads that contained CDR3. Using its own MiXCR run on the 5' RACE reads, TCRdb lists one record per CDR3 protein. The table records under 2 million distinct CDR3 sequences, approximately 32% of them present only once. Study-wide findings and caveats: Donors of long life had a larger count of naive CD4+ cells and greater diversity than aged donors.

This clonotype was obtained from a woman aged 25 to 39 in good health. The V and J genes are TRBV5-1 and TRBJ2-3; 8 nucleotides agree with TRBD2. The sample comprised blood. The CDR3 loop is CASSSGAGAADTQYF. The CDR3, as DNA: TGCGCCAGCAGCTCCGGAGCGGGAGCGGCGGATACGCAGTATTTT.